These 29 T cell receptor beta chains were all obtained from the same sample, sequenced in a study of a mutant IDH1 vaccine in newly diagnosed glioma. Regarding time point: week 47, end of study. Vaccine doses each comprised 300 ug of mutant IDH1 20-mer peptide, with topical imiquimod. Antigen specificity for these receptors is unknown. Method: immunoSEQ multiplex PCR; TCRdb's copy keeps in-frame clones and lacks some. Here the sample spans fewer than 55,000 clones, around three fifths being singletons. The source material was peripheral blood mononuclear cells (PBMCs), sampled from a glioma patient whose treatment included an IDH1 peptide vaccine. These receptors were taken from a man in his forties with glioma. Some clones in this sample may be carry-over from other donors' samples.

The V and J genes are TRBV19 and TRBJ2-1, with 9 bases aligning to TRBD2. Germline V lookup: CDR1 LNHDA, CDR2 SQIVND (reference sequence). V lost 0 bases and J lost 0; bases outside the gene matches: 0. This CDR3 contains 16 residues. The CDR3 nucleotides read TGTGCCAGTAGTATAGATAGCGGGGGCTCCTACAATGAGCAGTTCTTC. Its protein product is CASSIDSGGSYNEQFF.

The rearrangement links TRBV2 to TRBJ2-7; 8 nucleotides align to TRBD1. Germline V CDR1 and CDR2: SNHLY, FYNNEI. This CDR3 spans 15 amino acids. V lost 5 bases to trimming and J lost 3 bases; unmatched junction nucleotides: 9. CDR3 sequence: CASSYWGQVVYEQYF. CDR3 coding DNA: TGTGCCAGCAGTTACTGGGGACAGGTAGTCTACGAGCAGTACTTC.

The J gene is TRBJ1-1, the V gene TRBV18; D unresolved. CDR1 KGHSH and CDR2 LQKENI come from the germline V gene. Deletions cut 1 base from V and 4 bases from J, with 10 bases between. This CDR3 comprises 14 residues. The CDR3 sequence is CASSPQAGSTEAFF. The CDR3 nucleotides are TGTGCCAGCTCACCACAGGCAGGCTCCACTGAAGCTTTCTTT.

V usage is TRBV2 and J usage is TRBJ2-7; 10 bases agree with TRBD2. CDR1 and CDR2 (germline): SNHLY, FYNNEI. V trimming: 6 bases; J trimming: 1 base; junction bases outside the gene matches: 12. The CDR3 has 17 amino acids. The CDR3: CASSPPVLAGVSYEQYF. The CDR3 bases are TGTGCCAGCAGCCCCCCTGTCCTAGCGGGGGTATCCTACGAGCAGTACTTC.

This chain's CDR3 is CASSLNMNSGANVLTF. The CDR3 DNA reads TGTGCCAGCAGTTTAAACATGAATTCTGGGGCCAACGTCCTGACTTTC. The chain is built from TRBV28 and TRBJ2-6; no clear D gene. The CDR3 totals 16 residues. CDR1 and CDR2 (germline): MDHEN, SYDVKM. The ends were cut back, 2 bases at V and 1 base at J, with 9 bases in the middle.

In this sample, this clone is medium-sized (0.01 to 0.1%). This chain joins TRBV14 and TRBJ2-7; a weak D match, TRBD1 (5 bases). In germline, CDR1 is SGHDN, CDR2 FVKESK. Trimming pared 1 base from V and 0 bases from J, leaving 13 bases between. The CDR3 extends over 16 amino acids. The CDR3 spells CASSQGQSTSSYEQYF. The CDR3 nucleotides are TGTGCCAGCAGCCAAGGACAGTCAACGAGCTCCTACGAGCAGTACTTC.

The chain carries TRBV6-5 and TRBJ2-3; the D gene is possibly TRBD1 (5 bases). With 2 bases removed from V and 3 bases from J, the gap between germline ends came to 9 bases. Germline V CDR1 and CDR2: MNHEY, SVGAGI. The CDR3 has 14 amino acids. CDR3 nucleotide sequence: TGTGCCAGCAGTTACGGCCAGGGAACAGATACGCAGTATTTT. This translates into CASSYGQGTDTQYF.

This chain uses TRBV27 with TRBJ1-2; weak D call: TRBD1 (5 bases). The CDR3 is 13 amino acids. V was clipped by 2 bases and J by 6 bases, with 10 bases between them. Germline assignment: CDR1 MNHEY and CDR2 SMNVEV (reference sequence). The CDR3 region is CASSLGGVDGYTF. The CDR3 DNA reads as TGTGCCAGCAGTTTAGGGGGGGTGGATGGCTACACCTTC.

The chain recombines TRBV19 with TRBJ2-3; 10 bases are a match to TRBD2. J gave up 2 bases and V 2 bases, and 7 bases lay outside the gene matches. Germline V gives CDR1 LNHDA, CDR2 SQIVND (reference sequence). The CDR3 covers 17 residues. CDR3 amino acids: CASSIQLSGGYTDTQYF. The CDR3 DNA reads TGTGCCAGTAGTATACAGCTTAGCGGGGGGTACACAGATACGCAGTATTTT.

The chain is built from TRBV6-5 and TRBJ2-7, with 8 bases that match TRBD1. The junction had 4 bases not matched to a gene; V was cut back by 2 bases and J by 1 base. The CDR3 contains 15 residues. The germline V gene has CDR1 MNHEY and CDR2 SVGAGI. The CDR3 sequence is CASSYGGTGSYEQYF. The CDR3, as DNA: TGTGCCAGCAGTTACGGGGGGACAGGATCCTACGAGCAGTACTTC.

The V gene is TRBV27, the J gene TRBJ2-1; 9 bases line up with TRBD1. This CDR3 comprises 14 residues. Germline CDR1 MNHEY, CDR2 SMNVEV (reference sequence). V dropped 6 bases and J dropped 6; count of bases not matched to a gene: 6. The CDR3 DNA reads as TGTGCCAGCAGACCGGGACAGGGCCGCAATGAGCAGTTCTTC. Its protein is CASRPGQGRNEQFF.

This chain joins TRBV6-1 and TRBJ1-3, with unresolved D. Germline V CDR1 and CDR2: MNHNS, SASEGT. V lost 0 bases to trimming and J lost 2 bases, with 8 bases between them. The CDR3 is made up of 15 amino acids. CDR3 sequence reads: CASSEAPRAGNTIYF. Written as DNA, the CDR3 is TGTGCCAGCAGTGAAGCGCCAAGAGCTGGAAACACCATATATTTT.

This rearrangement joins TRBV29-1 to TRBJ1-1; unclear D gene. Trimming removed 7 bases from V and 6 bases from J, with 15 bases in between. Germline CDR1 reads SQVTM; CDR2 reads ANQGSEA. This CDR3 is 12 amino acids long. The CDR3 bases are TGCAGCGGGTCGTATGTTCGGGCTGAAGCTTTCTTT. This sequence encodes CSGSYVRAEAFF.

This clone was detected a few times. The J gene is TRBJ2-3, the V gene TRBV7-6, with D tentatively TRBD1 or TRBD2 (5 bases each). CDR3 length equals 17 residues. CDR1 and CDR2 from the germline V gene are SGHVS and FNYEAQ. V lost 6 bases and J lost 6, with 25 bases in between. In DNA, the CDR3 is TGTGCCAGCAGTTCCCCTGGTGGTCGGAGAGGGGCGGATACGCAGTATTTT. This encodes CASSSPGGRRGADTQYF.

The chain uses TRBV4-1 and TRBJ2-7; 13 positions match TRBD2. Germline trimming cut 4 bases from V and 6 bases from J; bases unmatched to any gene: 3. CDR1 MGHRA and CDR2 YSYEKL come from the germline V gene. The CDR3 spans 14 residues. As DNA, the CDR3 is TGCGCCAGCAGCCCGGGACTAGCGGGGTTCGAGCAGTACTTC. Residues: CASSPGLAGFEQYF.

This clone was detected once. The chain uses TRBV4-1 and TRBJ1-5; no clear D gene. Germline loops: CDR1 MGHRA, CDR2 YSYEKL. The CDR3 has 16 residues. Trimming took 0 bases from V and 5 from J, leaving 14 bases between them. The CDR3 is CASSQEPGSLYQPQHF. CDR3 coding DNA: TGCGCCAGCAGCCAAGAACCCGGGAGCCTTTATCAGCCCCAGCATTTT.

The J gene is TRBJ2-7, the V gene TRBV9; possible D gene TRBD1, 5 bases. CDR1 SGDLS and CDR2 YYNGEE come from the germline V gene. Deletions cut 0 bases from V and 6 bases from J, with 16 bases between. The CDR3 runs 15 residues. CDR3 sequence reads: CASSVDGHSSGEQYF. CDR3 sequence (DNA): TGTGCCAGCAGCGTAGATGGACACTCATCGGGCGAGCAGTACTTC.

The chain employs TRBV9 and TRBJ2-5, with 11 bases identical to TRBD1. The CDR3 runs to 16 residues. V was pared by 1 base and J by 4 bases, with 6 bases of the junction left unmatched. Germline CDR1 SGDLS, CDR2 YYNGEE. CDR3 nucleotide sequence: TGTGCCAGCAGCGTACGGGGACAGGGGGTCCGAGAGACCCAGTACTTC. Translating it yields CASSVRGQGVRETQYF.

V and J are TRBV2 and TRBJ1-6, with D possibly matching TRBD1 (5 bases). Between the trimmed V and J ends, which lost 8 bases and 8 bases, there was a span of 16 bases. Germline V gives CDR1 SNHLY, CDR2 FYNNEI. The CDR3 has 14 amino acids. In nucleotides, the CDR3 is TGTGCCAGCCTTCGGGGGGACTGGGATTCACCCCTCCACTTT. It is translated as CASLRGDWDSPLHF. The variable domain in full, with the rest retrieved from reference TRBV2 and TRBJ1-6, is EPEVTQTPSHQVTQMGQEVILRCVPISNHLYFYWYRQILGQKVEFLVSFYNNEISEKSEIFDDQFSVERPDGSNFTLKIRSTKLEDSAMYFCASLRGDWDSPLHFGNGTRLTVT.

The chain employs TRBV6-5 and TRBJ2-2; the D gene is possibly TRBD2 (5 bases). This CDR3 is built from 15 residues. The germline gives CDR1 MNHEY, CDR2 SVGAGI. Trimming took off 3 bases at V and 4 bases at J, with 12 bases between the two ends. CDR3 sequence reads: CASSYTGYSTGELFF. The CDR3 DNA follows: TGTGCCAGCAGTTATACGGGGTATAGCACCGGGGAGCTGTTTTTT.

This chain joins TRBV5-6 and TRBJ1-2; tentative D call: TRBD1 (6 bases). In germline, CDR1 is SGHDT, CDR2 YYEEEE. This CDR3 is 13 amino acids long. V lost 1 base and J lost 7, with 11 bases in between. CDR3 loop: CASSLLGARGYTF. The CDR3 DNA sequence: TGTGCCAGCAGCTTGTTGGGGGCACGTGGCTACACCTTC. The full variable domain, with the rest looked up from reference TRBV5-6 and TRBJ1-2, is DAGVTQSPTHLIKTRGQQVTLRCSPKSGHDTVSWYQQALGQGPQFIFQYYEEEERQRGNFPDRFSGHQFPNYSSELNVNALLLGDSALYLCASSLLGARGYTFGSGTRLTVV.

This clone was counted a few times. This chain joins TRBV11-2 and TRBJ2-3; weak D call: TRBD1 (6 bases). CDR1 is SGHAT, CDR2 FQNNGV, per germline. This CDR3 contains 15 residues. Between the trimmed V and J ends, which lost 5 bases and 2 bases, there was a span of 14 bases. In nucleotides, the CDR3 is TGTGCCAGCAGCCGGACAGCCAAGGACACAGATACGCAGTATTTT. It is translated as CASSRTAKDTDTQYF.

This chain links TRBV5-8 with TRBJ2-5; D tentatively reads TRBD1 or TRBD2 (5 bases each). From germline, CDR1 is SGHTS and CDR2 YDEGEE. This CDR3 is 15 amino acids long. V lost 2 bases, J lost 1 base, and 12 bases lay in between. The CDR3 loop is CASSLMGTIQETQYF. The CDR3 DNA is TGTGCCAGCAGCTTAATGGGGACCATCCAAGAGACCCAGTACTTC.

This chain uses TRBV6-1 with TRBJ1-6, with a weak D call TRBD1 (6 bases). Germline CDR1 MNHNS, CDR2 SASEGT. This CDR3 region has 15 residues. V was cut by 6 bases and J by 9 bases, with 18 bases left in between. The CDR3 nucleotides read TGTGCCAGCAGATCAAGGGGGGGGGTAAGTTCACCCCTCCACTTT. This gives the protein CASRSRGGVSSPLHF.

The rearrangement uses TRBV15 and TRBJ1-4; D not resolved. Trimming removed 5 bases at V and 4 bases at J, with 11 bases between. Germline lookup yields CDR1 LNHNV and CDR2 YYDKDF (reference sequence). The CDR3 is 14 amino acids. The CDR3 protein is CATSYGRLNEKLFF. The CDR3 DNA is TGTGCCACCAGCTACGGGAGACTTAATGAAAAACTGTTTTTT.

The DNA of the CDR3 is TGTGCCATCTCGGCCGGGACAGGCTATGGCTACACCTTC. Protein: CAISAGTGYGYTF. This chain connects TRBV10-3 to TRBJ1-2; TRBD1 aligns across 8 bases. CDR3 size: 13 residues. The trim removed 8 bases at V and 4 bases at J, leaving 6 bases unmatched. The germline gives CDR1 ENHRY, CDR2 SYGVKD.

The V call is TRBV5-6, the J call TRBJ1-4; D is ambiguous. Trimming stripped 0 bases from V and 3 bases from J, with 9 bases between. The CDR3 has 15 residues. From germline, CDR1 is SGHDT and CDR2 YYEEEE. The CDR3 coding sequence is TGTGCCAGCAGCTTGGCCCCGGGAGCTAATGAAAAACTGTTTTTT. This translates into CASSLAPGANEKLFF. The whole variable domain, filled in from reference TRBV5-6 and TRBJ1-4, reads DAGVTQSPTHLIKTRGQQVTLRCSPKSGHDTVSWYQQALGQGPQFIFQYYEEEERQRGNFPDRFSGHQFPNYSSELNVNALLLGDSALYLCASSLAPGANEKLFFGSGTQLSVL.

This sequence joins TRBV6-6 and TRBJ1-2; 7 bases map to TRBD1. V dropped 0 bases and J dropped 7; count of bases not matched to a gene: 5. CDR1 and CDR2 (germline): MNHNY, SVGAGI (reference sequence). This CDR3 is 14 amino acids long. CDR3 DNA sequence: TGTGCCAGCAGTTACTCGACAGGGCCGGTTGGCTACACCTTC. Protein product: CASSYSTGPVGYTF.

The V gene is TRBV5-1, the J gene TRBJ1-4, with 9 bases fitting TRBD1. The CDR3 sequence is 17 residues long. The junction had 7 bases not matched to a gene; V was cut back by 4 bases and J by 0 bases. Germline CDR1 SGHRS, CDR2 YFSETQ. CDR3 in DNA: TGCGCCAGCAGCAAATCCGGGACAGGGTCAACTAATGAAAAACTGTTTTTT. Translating gives CASSKSGTGSTNEKLFF.